This entry lists 17 T cell receptor beta chains sequenced from one sample in a study of cytotoxic CD8 clonotypes in ibrutinib-treated CLL. Method: immunoSEQ multiplex PCR; TCRdb's copy keeps in-frame clones and lacks some. The sample gives 200,000 to 250,000 clones, about three quarters of which show up once; 5.9% is in the top ten. The sample in question was PBMCs, obtained after 12 months of ibrutinib treatment. Receptor source: a human donor with chronic lymphocytic leukemia.

The rearrangement uses TRBV7-2 and TRBJ1-4, with D possibly being TRBD1 (5 bases). V was trimmed by 5 bases and J by 8 bases, leaving 21 bases between them. CDR1 and CDR2 from the germline V gene are SGHTA and FQGNSA. The CDR3 totals 16 residues. CDR3 residues: CASSAPWQGSREKLFF. In DNA, the CDR3 is TGTGCCAGCAGCGCACCCTGGCAGGGTTCTAGGGAAAAACTGTTTTTT.

This clone has a handful of counts. The rearrangement links TRBV30 to TRBJ1-2; D is ambiguous. There are 12 residues in the CDR3. The germline V and J ends were trimmed by 5 bases and 8 bases, with 15 bases remaining between them. Germline V gene data show CDR1 as GTSNPN and CDR2 as SVGIG (reference sequence). The CDR3 protein is CAWPLGSGGYTF. For the CDR3, the DNA is TGTGCCTGGCCCCTAGGGTCGGGCGGCTACACCTTC. Supplemented by reference TRBV30 and TRBJ1-2, the full variable domain reads SQTIHQWPATLVQPVGSPLSLECTVEGTSNPNLYWYRQAAGRGLQLLFYSVGIGQISSEVPQNLSASRPQDRQFILSSKKLLLSDSGFYLCAWPLGSGGYTFGSGTRLTVV.

The rearrangement uses TRBV5-4 and TRBJ1-2, with TRBD1 matching over 8 bases. V shed 0 bases, J shed 1 base, and the junction held 2 bases outside the gene matches. This CDR3 is built from 15 residues. The germline V gene encodes CDR1 SGHNT and CDR2 YYREEE (reference sequence). Here the CDR3 reads CASSLARGLNYGYTF. In nucleotides, the CDR3 is TGTGCCAGCAGCTTGGCCAGGGGGCTTAACTATGGCTACACCTTC.

The chain carries TRBV5-1 and TRBJ2-2, with a possible D match to TRBD2 (6 bases). The CDR3 spans 15 residues. Trimming cost V 5 bases and J 2 bases, with 13 bases left between them. Germline V gene sequence: CDR1 SGHRS, CDR2 YFSETQ. DNA of the CDR3: TGCGCCAGCAGACCCGGGACTGCAAACACCGGGGAGCTGTTTTTT. Translated, it gives CASRPGTANTGELFF. Complete variable domain (other parts from reference TRBV5-1 and TRBJ2-2): KAGVTQTPRYLIKTRGQQVTLSCSPISGHRSVSWYQQTPGQGLQFLFEYFSETQRNKGNFPGRFSGRQFSNSRSEMNVSTLELGDSALYLCASRPGTANTGELFFGEGSRLTVL.

The chain carries TRBV6-5 and TRBJ1-6; unclear D gene. This CDR3 contains 13 residues. Trimming removed 3 bases from V and 7 bases from J, with 7 bases in between. Germline CDR1 is MNHEY and CDR2 is SVGAGI. CDR3 bases: TGTGCCAGCAGTTATGAGCTAAATTCACCCCTCCACTTT. Its translation is CASSYELNSPLHF.

The chain couples TRBV5-1 to TRBJ2-7; 7 nucleotides match TRBD1. The length of the CDR3 is 13 residues. After removal of 4 bases from V and 3 bases from J, the junction contained 4 bases not matched to a gene. Germline V gene lookup returns CDR1 SGHRS and CDR2 YFSETQ. In nucleotides, the CDR3 is TGCGCCAGCAGCCCTGGACAGGACTACGAGCAGTACTTC. Its translation: CASSPGQDYEQYF.

V usage is TRBV9 and J usage is TRBJ1-3; maybe TRBD1 (6 bases). Trimming stripped 2 bases from V and 4 bases from J, with 10 bases between. The CDR3 runs to 14 residues. CDR1 is SGDLS, CDR2 YYNGEE, per germline. The CDR3 DNA sequence: TGTGCCAGCAGCGTTGGGACACTCGGAAACACCATATATTTT. It encodes CASSVGTLGNTIYF.

The chain links TRBV9 to TRBJ1-1; no definite D call. From germline, CDR1 is SGDLS and CDR2 YYNGEE. The CDR3 sequence is 15 residues long. V lost 0 bases and J lost 4, with 13 bases in between. The CDR3 loop is CASSVAEGFGTEAFF. The CDR3, as DNA: TGTGCCAGCAGCGTAGCTGAGGGTTTTGGCACTGAAGCTTTCTTT.

This clone was seen a handful of times. This CDR3 is CASSLLTGKGKNIQYF. CDR3 coding DNA: TGTGCCAGCAGCTTATTGACAGGGAAGGGCAAAAACATTCAGTACTTC. This chain links TRBV5-6 with TRBJ2-4; 7 nucleotides agree with TRBD1. Germline V lookup: CDR1 SGHDT, CDR2 YYEEEE. V dropped 2 bases and J dropped 3; count of bases not matched to a gene: 8. This CDR3 has 16 residues.

This rearrangement joins TRBV5-6 to TRBJ1-2; D uncertain. V lost 5 bases and J 2 bases, leaving 7 bases between the germline ends. The CDR3 covers 12 residues. Germline V gene data show CDR1 as SGHDT and CDR2 as YYEEEE. CDR3 in amino acids: CASRLLNYGYTF. The CDR3 DNA follows: TGTGCCAGCAGGTTACTGAACTATGGCTACACCTTC.

This chain links TRBV2 with TRBJ1-1; a possible D gene is TRBD1 (5 bases). This CDR3 is built from 13 residues. Germline CDR1 and CDR2: SNHLY and FYNNEI. V shed 4 bases and J shed 3 bases, with 9 bases lying between them. The CDR3 sequence is CASSAKGDTEAFF. The CDR3 nucleotides are TGTGCCAGCAGTGCTAAAGGGGACACTGAAGCTTTCTTT.

For this clone: Other nucleotide sequences from this sample produce the same CDR3. The chain links TRBV19 to TRBJ1-4, with 7 bases lining up with TRBD1. Germline V gene sequence: CDR1 LNHDA, CDR2 SQIVND (reference sequence). J gave up 5 bases and V 6 bases, and 3 bases lay outside the gene matches. There are 13 residues in the CDR3. CDR3 sequence reads: CASRQGSNEKLFF. As DNA, the CDR3 is TGTGCCAGTAGACAGGGGTCGAATGAAAAACTGTTTTTT.

The V gene is TRBV15, the J gene TRBJ2-7, with 10 bases aligning to TRBD2. V dropped 1 base and J dropped 4; count of bases not matched to a gene: 4. The germline CDR1 and CDR2 sequences are LNHNV and YYDKDF (reference sequence). The CDR3 consists of 15 residues. CDR3 DNA: TGTGCCACCAGCAGAGGGACTAGCGGATCTTACGAGCAGTACTTC. It codes for CATSRGTSGSYEQYF.

The chain employs TRBV4-3 and TRBJ2-5; perhaps TRBD1 as D (7 bases). CDR3 length equals 13 residues. Germline V lookup: CDR1 LGHNA, CDR2 YSLEER. Trimming removed 5 bases at V and 4 bases at J, with 11 bases between. As DNA, the CDR3 is TGCGCCAGCAGCTCCCAGGGGGGAGAGACCCAGTACTTC. Amino acid sequence: CASSSQGGETQYF.

CDR3 bases: TGTGCCAGCAGCCAAGGCGCAGGGCCAGTAACGGAGGCAGATACGCAGTATTTT. This translates into CASSQGAGPVTEADTQYF. The chain carries TRBV4-2 and TRBJ2-3, with D perhaps given as TRBD1 or TRBD2 (5 bases each). The germline gives CDR1 LGHNA, CDR2 YNFKEQ. Trimming cost V 1 base and J 4 bases, with 21 bases left between them. The CDR3 is 18 amino acids.

V usage is TRBV5-1 and J usage is TRBJ1-2; the match to TRBD1 covers 7 bases. The CDR3 length is 15 residues. Germline-derived CDR1 and CDR2 are SGHRS and YFSETQ. The V and J ends lost 2 bases and 5 bases, in that order; junction bases with no gene match: 9. The CDR3 DNA reads TGCGCCAGCAGCTTAAACCAGGGCAGGGGGTATGGCTACACCTTC. Amino acids: CASSLNQGRGYGYTF.

The chain employs TRBV29-1 and TRBJ1-2; 8 nucleotides align to TRBD1. The CDR3 runs 14 residues. Looked up from germline, CDR1 is SQVTM and CDR2 is ANQGSEA. V lost 7 bases and J lost 3; bases outside the gene matches: 10. The CDR3 sequence: CSARRTGSDYGYTF. As DNA, the CDR3 is TGCAGCGCCCGAAGGACAGGGAGCGACTATGGCTACACCTTC.